These 20 T cell receptor beta chains were all obtained from the same sample, sequenced in a study of shared clonotypes between healthy human individuals (dated by TCRdb to the early 2020s). Preparation of the library involved the immunoSEQ multiplex PCR assay. Imported from immuneACCESS, the table was reduced by TCRdb to in-frame sequences with V and J called. These copies leave out some clones; in studies compared against another copy, an unresolved V gene accounts for under half, and the cause of the remainder is not known. Across this sample there are 2 million to 3 million clones, with around nine tenths seen only once. Of the sample, around 0.14% is held by the ten largest clones. The source material was naive CD4+ T cells sorted from blood. This specimen's cell subset or site label, per the study, means: CD45RA+ positively selected. The receptors come from a man aged 18 to 30 in good health.

Comment on this clone: The sample has other DNA sequences that encode this CDR3 too. The J gene is TRBJ2-7, the V gene TRBV6-6; TRBD1 matches at 8 bases. The J segment lost 6 bases and the V segment lost 6 bases, leaving 1 base of the junction unmatched. The CDR3 extends over 11 amino acids. The germline V gene has CDR1 MNHNY and CDR2 SVGAGI (reference sequence). Written as DNA, the CDR3 is TGTGCCAGCAGGGGGACAGGCGAGCAGTACTTC. Its protein product is CASRGTGEQYF.

CDR3: CASSPDRLQETQYF. In DNA form, the CDR3 reads TGTGCCAGCAGTCCAGACAGGCTTCAAGAGACCCAGTACTTC. The chain combines TRBV28 with TRBJ2-5, with D tentatively TRBD1 (6 bases). This CDR3 is built from 14 residues. Trimming shortened V by 5 bases and J by 2 bases, and 12 bases separated the two germline ends. Germline V gene sequence: CDR1 MDHEN, CDR2 SYDVKM.

This sequence joins TRBV5-1 and TRBJ1-1; no firm D call. Germline lookup yields CDR1 SGHRS and CDR2 YFSETQ. This CDR3 is 15 amino acids long. V lost 3 bases to trimming and J lost 0 bases, with 12 bases between them. The CDR3 is CASSWLGPMNTEAFF. The DNA of the CDR3 is TGCGCCAGCAGCTGGCTGGGCCCCATGAACACTGAAGCTTTCTTT.

The gene calls are TRBV6-1 and TRBJ1-5, with D maybe TRBD1 (6 bases). From germline, CDR1 is MNHNS and CDR2 SASEGT. Trimming took off 4 bases at V and 2 bases at J, with 18 bases between the two ends. CDR3 length: 17 residues. The CDR3 DNA follows: TGTGCCAGCAGTGCCCTAGGGGGATCGGGAGGCAATCAGCCCCAGCATTTT. It is translated as CASSALGGSGGNQPQHF.

V and J are TRBV6-5 and TRBJ1-6; the D gene is possibly TRBD1 (5 bases). The CDR3 spans 14 residues. Trimming took 5 bases from V and 6 from J, leaving 11 bases between them. Germline V CDR1 and CDR2: MNHEY, SVGAGI. CDR3 bases: TGTGCCAGCAGTCCCCGGGGACCTAATTCACCCCTCCACTTT. This encodes CASSPRGPNSPLHF.

With regard to this clone: This sample includes further DNA sequences coding for the same CDR3. The rearrangement uses TRBV6-1 and TRBJ1-5; possibly TRBD1 for D (5 bases). CDR3 length: 13 amino acids. Trimming left V 5 bases short and J 1 base short, with 6 bases between. Germline CDR1 is MNHNS and CDR2 is SASEGT. In nucleotides, the CDR3 is TGTGCCAGCAGTTGGGACAGCAATCAGCCCCAGCATTTT. Translating gives CASSWDSNQPQHF.

The gene calls are TRBV2 and TRBJ2-7; D remains unclear. The V end was cut by 6 bases, the J end by 5 bases, with 14 bases between. The germline V gene encodes CDR1 SNHLY and CDR2 FYNNEI. The CDR3 is 13 amino acids. The CDR3 is CASSLVPSHEQYF. The CDR3 bases are TGTGCCAGCAGCCTAGTACCTTCGCACGAGCAGTACTTC.

The genes are TRBV11-3 and TRBJ1-6, with TRBD1 matching over 8 bases. CDR3 length: 13 residues. CDR1 is SGHNT, CDR2 YENEEA, per germline. The ends lost 5 bases at V and 13 bases at J; junction bases unmatched: 7. Written as DNA, the CDR3 is TGTGCCAGCAGCGCTCAGACAGGGGCCCCCCTCCACTTT. Its protein product is CASSAQTGAPLHF. Using reference TRBV11-3 and TRBJ1-6 for the parts outside the CDR3, the full variable domain is EAGVVQSPRYKIIEKKQPVAFWCNPISGHNTLYWYLQNLGQGPELLIRYENEEAVDDSQLPKDRFSAERLKGVDSTLKIQPAELGDSAVYLCASSAQTGAPLHFGNGTRLTVT.

In regard to this clone: Within the sample, other DNA sequences also encode this same CDR3. The V call is TRBV27, the J call TRBJ2-2; 7 bases map to TRBD1. The CDR3 is 15 residues long. V gave up 4 bases and J gave up 1 base; unmatched junction bases: 3. Germline V gene sequence: CDR1 MNHEY, CDR2 SMNVEV (reference sequence). CDR3 region: CASSSRQGNTGELFF. CDR3 DNA sequence: TGTGCCAGCAGTTCGAGACAGGGGAACACCGGGGAGCTGTTTTTT.

This clone has only a few counts. The V and J genes are TRBV29-1 and TRBJ1-1, with 9 bases matching TRBD1. The CDR3 totals 14 residues. Germline trimming cut 7 bases from V and 3 bases from J; bases unmatched to any gene: 9. The germline V gene encodes CDR1 SQVTM and CDR2 ANQGSEA. The CDR3 sequence: CSAQGATRDTEAFF. Written as DNA, the CDR3 is TGCAGCGCACAGGGGGCGACGAGGGACACTGAAGCTTTCTTT.

The gene calls are TRBV7-9 and TRBJ2-2, with TRBD2 matching over 9 bases. The V and J ends lost 3 bases and 2 bases, in that order; junction bases with no gene match: 7. This CDR3 spans 17 amino acids. CDR1 and CDR2 (germline): SEHNR, FQNEAQ (reference sequence). The CDR3 sequence: CASSFPIAGENTGELFF. The CDR3 DNA reads TGTGCCAGCAGCTTTCCTATAGCGGGGGAAAACACCGGGGAGCTGTTTTTT.

CDR3: CASSLSGRGGTKNIQYF. CDR3 nucleotides: TGTGCCAGCAGCTTGTCGGGCCGCGGCGGGACCAAAAACATTCAGTACTTC. The rearrangement uses TRBV11-2 and TRBJ2-4; maybe TRBD2 (6 bases). Trimming pared 3 bases from V and 2 bases from J, leaving 17 bases between. Germline V gene lookup returns CDR1 SGHAT and CDR2 FQNNGV. The CDR3 contains 17 residues.

V usage is TRBV7-9 and J usage is TRBJ2-7, with no clear D. Trimming removed 3 bases from V and 5 bases from J, with 11 bases in between. Germline V CDR1 and CDR2: SEHNR, FQNEAQ (reference sequence). CDR3 length equals 13 residues. In DNA form, the CDR3 reads TGTGCCAGCAGCTTGCGGTCTGTCAACGAGCAGTACTTC. Its translation is CASSLRSVNEQYF.

The chain recombines TRBV9 with TRBJ1-3; weak D call: TRBD1 (5 bases). The CDR3 loop spans 16 amino acids. Germline assignment: CDR1 SGDLS and CDR2 YYNGEE. Trimming shortened V by 0 bases and J by 1 base, and 11 bases separated the two germline ends. CDR3 sequence reads: CASSVERGASGNTIYF. In DNA, the CDR3 is TGTGCCAGCAGCGTAGAGAGGGGCGCTTCTGGAAACACCATATATTTT. The full variable domain, with the rest looked up from reference TRBV9 and TRBJ1-3, is DSGVTQTPKHLITATGQRVTLRCSPRSGDLSVYWYQQSLDQGLQFLIQYYNGEERAKGNILERFSAQQFPDLHSELNLSSLELGDSALYFCASSVERGASGNTIYFGEGSWLTVV.

The rearrangement links TRBV19 to TRBJ2-6; no clear D gene. This CDR3 has 19 residues. Germline V gene lookup returns CDR1 LNHDA and CDR2 SQIVND (reference sequence). Trimming took off 5 bases at V and 3 bases at J, with 23 bases between the two ends. The CDR3 protein is CASSDTMGPGSDGANVLTF. The CDR3 DNA reads TGTGCCAGTAGTGATACTATGGGCCCCGGGTCGGATGGGGCCAACGTCCTGACTTTC.

This chain connects TRBV15 to TRBJ2-7, with 11 bases identical to TRBD2. V trimming: 1 base; J trimming: 3 bases; junction bases outside the gene matches: 2. The CDR3 spans 15 residues. Germline V lookup: CDR1 LNHNV, CDR2 YYDKDF (reference sequence). CDR3 sequence reads: CATSRGGLADYEQYF. The CDR3 DNA reads as TGTGCCACCAGCAGAGGGGGACTAGCGGACTACGAGCAGTACTTC.

Regarding this clone: Other DNA sequences within the sample encode an identical CDR3. The chain employs TRBV30 and TRBJ2-5, with D unresolved. Germline CDR1 reads GTSNPN; CDR2 reads SVGIG (reference sequence). V shed 4 bases and J shed 5 bases, with 8 bases lying between them. The CDR3 extends over 11 amino acids. CDR3 region: CAWTLSETQYF. The CDR3 nucleotides read TGTGCCTGGACTTTGTCTGAGACCCAGTACTTC.

A single count supports this clone. V usage is TRBV7-2 and J usage is TRBJ2-7; D possibly corresponds to TRBD2 (6 bases). The CDR3 sequence is 13 residues long. The V gene lost 3 bases and the J gene lost 6 bases, with 12 bases spanning the gap. Germline loops: CDR1 SGHTA, CDR2 FQGNSA. Here the CDR3 DNA reads TGTGCCAGCAGCTTTTCCACGACTAGCGAGCAGTACTTC. This codes for CASSFSTTSEQYF.

The chain recombines TRBV5-6 with TRBJ2-6; D gene ambiguous. This CDR3 is built from 13 residues. Germline V lookup: CDR1 SGHDT, CDR2 YYEEEE. Trimming removed 8 bases at V and 2 bases at J, with 8 bases between. In DNA, the CDR3 is TGTGCCAGTTACGGTACTGGGGCCAACGTCCTGACTTTC. Translation gives CASYGTGANVLTF. Supplemented by reference TRBV5-6 and TRBJ2-6, the full variable domain reads DAGVTQSPTHLIKTRGQQVTLRCSPKSGHDTVSWYQQALGQGPQFIFQYYEEEERQRGNFPDRFSGHQFPNYSSELNVNALLLGDSALYLCASYGTGANVLTFGAGSRLTVL.

CDR3 nucleotides: TGTGCCAGCAGTTACGGAGGTCGCGCTTTCTTT. It encodes CASSYGGRAFF. The chain has TRBV6-5 and TRBJ1-1; no firm D call. Germline V gives CDR1 MNHEY, CDR2 SVGAGI. This CDR3 contains 11 residues. V was pared by 2 bases and J by 11 bases, with 9 bases between.